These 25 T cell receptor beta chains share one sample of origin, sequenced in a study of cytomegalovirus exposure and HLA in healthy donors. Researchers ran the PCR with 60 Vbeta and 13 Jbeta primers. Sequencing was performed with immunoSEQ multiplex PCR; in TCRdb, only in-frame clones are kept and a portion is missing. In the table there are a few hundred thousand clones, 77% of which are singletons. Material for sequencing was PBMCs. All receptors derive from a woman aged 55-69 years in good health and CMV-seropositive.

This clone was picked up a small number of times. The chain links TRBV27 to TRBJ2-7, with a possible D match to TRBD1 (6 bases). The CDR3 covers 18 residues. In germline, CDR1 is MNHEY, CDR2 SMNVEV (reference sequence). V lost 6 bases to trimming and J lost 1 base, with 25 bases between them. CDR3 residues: CASRPHRGPKGGSYEQYF. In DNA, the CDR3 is TGTGCCAGCAGACCCCACCGGGGCCCTAAAGGGGGTTCCTACGAGCAGTACTTC.

The CDR3 nucleotides read TGTGCCAGCAGCCCACGGGACAGGGTGTGGAATTCACCCCTCCACTTT. It specifies CASSPRDRVWNSPLHF. This chain uses TRBV5-5 with TRBJ1-6; TRBD1 agrees at 9 bases. Germline values: CDR1 SGHKS, CDR2 YYEKEE (reference sequence). Unmatched junction bases numbered 9, after V lost 4 bases and J lost 7 bases. The CDR3 runs to 16 residues.

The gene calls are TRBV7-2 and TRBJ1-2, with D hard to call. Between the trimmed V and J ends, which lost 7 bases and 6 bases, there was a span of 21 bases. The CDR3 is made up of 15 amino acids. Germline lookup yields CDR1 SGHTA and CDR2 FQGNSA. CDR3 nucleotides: TGTGCCAGCATCTATGGGTACCCGGGAAGGAATGGCTACACCTTC. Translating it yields CASIYGYPGRNGYTF.

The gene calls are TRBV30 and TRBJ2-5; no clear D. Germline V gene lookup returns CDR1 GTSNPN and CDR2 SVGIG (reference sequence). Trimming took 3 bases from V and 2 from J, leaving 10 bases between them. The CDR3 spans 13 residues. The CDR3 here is CAWRQVNQETQYF. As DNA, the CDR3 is TGTGCCTGGAGGCAGGTAAATCAAGAGACCCAGTACTTC.

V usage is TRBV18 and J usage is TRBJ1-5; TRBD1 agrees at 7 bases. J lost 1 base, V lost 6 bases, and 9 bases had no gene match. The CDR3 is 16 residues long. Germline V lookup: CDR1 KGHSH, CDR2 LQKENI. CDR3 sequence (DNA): TGTGCCAGCTCTCTTTCTTACAGGGGAAGCAATCAGCCCCAGCATTTT. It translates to CASSLSYRGSNQPQHF. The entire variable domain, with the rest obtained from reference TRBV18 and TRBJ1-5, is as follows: NAGVMQNPRHLVRRRGQEARLRCSPMKGHSHVYWYRQLPEEGLKFMVYLQKENIIDESGMPKERFSAEFPKEGPSILRIQQVVRGDSAAYFCASSLSYRGSNQPQHFGDGTRLSIL.

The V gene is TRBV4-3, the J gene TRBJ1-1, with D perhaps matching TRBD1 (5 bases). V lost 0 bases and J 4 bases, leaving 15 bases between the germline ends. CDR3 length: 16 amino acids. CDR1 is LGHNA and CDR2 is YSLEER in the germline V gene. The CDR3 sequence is CASSQELPGLITEAFF. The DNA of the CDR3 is TGCGCCAGCAGCCAAGAATTGCCAGGGCTCATCACTGAAGCTTTCTTT.

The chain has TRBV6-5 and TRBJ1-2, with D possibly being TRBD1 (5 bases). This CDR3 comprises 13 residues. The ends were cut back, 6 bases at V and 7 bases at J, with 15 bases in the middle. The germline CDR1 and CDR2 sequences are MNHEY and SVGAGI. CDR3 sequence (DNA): TGTGCCAGCAGGTCAGGGTTTTTGCCTGGCTACACCTTC. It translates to CASRSGFLPGYTF.

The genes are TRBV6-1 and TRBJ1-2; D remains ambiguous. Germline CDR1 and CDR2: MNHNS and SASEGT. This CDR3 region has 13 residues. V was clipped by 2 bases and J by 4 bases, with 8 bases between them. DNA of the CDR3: TGTGCCAGCAGTGAATTTAACAGCTATGGCTACACCTTC. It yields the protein CASSEFNSYGYTF.

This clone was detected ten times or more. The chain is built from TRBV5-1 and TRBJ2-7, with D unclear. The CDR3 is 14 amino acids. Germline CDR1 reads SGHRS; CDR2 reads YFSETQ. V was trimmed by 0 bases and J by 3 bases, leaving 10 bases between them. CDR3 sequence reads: CASSLEMADYEQYF. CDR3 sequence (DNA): TGCGCCAGCAGCTTGGAAATGGCCGACTACGAGCAGTACTTC.

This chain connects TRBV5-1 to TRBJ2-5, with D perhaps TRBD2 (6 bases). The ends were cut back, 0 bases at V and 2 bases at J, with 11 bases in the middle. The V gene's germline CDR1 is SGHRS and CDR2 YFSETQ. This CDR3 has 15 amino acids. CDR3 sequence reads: CASSLAPGGQETQYF. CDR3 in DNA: TGCGCCAGCAGCTTGGCCCCCGGGGGTCAAGAGACCCAGTACTTC.

The CDR3 nucleotides are TGCGCCAGCCGAGAGGGAGCCAAAAACATTCAGTACTTC. It specifies CASREGAKNIQYF. The V call is TRBV5-1, the J call TRBJ2-4, with a possible D match to TRBD2 (5 bases). Trimming pared 7 bases from V and 0 bases from J, leaving 8 bases between. The CDR3 consists of 13 residues. Germline loops: CDR1 SGHRS, CDR2 YFSETQ.

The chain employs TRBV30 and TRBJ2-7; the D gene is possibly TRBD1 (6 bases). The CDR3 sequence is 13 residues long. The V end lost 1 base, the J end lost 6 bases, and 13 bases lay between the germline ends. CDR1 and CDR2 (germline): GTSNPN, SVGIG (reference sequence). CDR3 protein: CAWSGTDGGEQYF. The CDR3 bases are TGTGCCTGGAGTGGGACAGACGGCGGCGAGCAGTACTTC.

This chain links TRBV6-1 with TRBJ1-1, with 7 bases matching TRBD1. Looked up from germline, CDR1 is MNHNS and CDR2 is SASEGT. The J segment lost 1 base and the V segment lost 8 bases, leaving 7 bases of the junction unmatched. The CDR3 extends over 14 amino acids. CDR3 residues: CASVNDRANTEAFF. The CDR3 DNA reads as TGTGCCAGCGTTAACGACAGGGCGAACACTGAAGCTTTCTTT.

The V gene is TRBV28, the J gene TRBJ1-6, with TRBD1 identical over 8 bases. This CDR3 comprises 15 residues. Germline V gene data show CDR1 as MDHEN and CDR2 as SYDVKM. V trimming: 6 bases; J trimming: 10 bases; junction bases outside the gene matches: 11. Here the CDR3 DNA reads TGTGCCAGCAGAACGCTGGACAGGGAGGACTCACCCCTCCACTTT. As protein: CASRTLDREDSPLHF.

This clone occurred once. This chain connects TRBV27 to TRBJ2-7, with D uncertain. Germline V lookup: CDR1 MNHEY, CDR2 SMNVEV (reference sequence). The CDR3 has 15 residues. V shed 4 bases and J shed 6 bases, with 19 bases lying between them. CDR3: CASSSRPNELSEQYF. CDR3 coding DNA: TGTGCCAGCAGTTCCCGTCCTAACGAGCTGTCCGAGCAGTACTTC.

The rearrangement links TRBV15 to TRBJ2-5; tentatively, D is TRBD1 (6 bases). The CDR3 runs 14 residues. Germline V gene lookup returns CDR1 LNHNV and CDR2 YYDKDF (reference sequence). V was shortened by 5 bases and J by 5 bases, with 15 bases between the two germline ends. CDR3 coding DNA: TGTGCCACCAGCCTCACAGGGCCCCGGGAGACCCAGTACTTC. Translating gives CATSLTGPRETQYF.

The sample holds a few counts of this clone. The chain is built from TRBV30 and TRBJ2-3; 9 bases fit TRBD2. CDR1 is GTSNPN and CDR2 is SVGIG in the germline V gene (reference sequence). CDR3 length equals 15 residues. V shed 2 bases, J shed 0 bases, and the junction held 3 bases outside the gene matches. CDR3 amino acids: CAWSQLAGSTDTQYF. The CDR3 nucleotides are TGTGCCTGGAGTCAGCTAGCGGGAAGCACAGATACGCAGTATTTT. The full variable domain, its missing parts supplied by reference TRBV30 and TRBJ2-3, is SQTIHQWPATLVQPVGSPLSLECTVEGTSNPNLYWYRQAAGRGLQLLFYSVGIGQISSEVPQNLSASRPQDRQFILSSKKLLLSDSGFYLCAWSQLAGSTDTQYFGPGTRLTVL.

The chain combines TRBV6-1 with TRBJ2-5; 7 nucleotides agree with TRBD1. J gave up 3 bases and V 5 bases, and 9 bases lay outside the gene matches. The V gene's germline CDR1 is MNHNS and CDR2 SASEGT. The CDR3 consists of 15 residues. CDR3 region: CASSLLRTGEETQYF. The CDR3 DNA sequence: TGTGCCAGCAGTCTACTTAGGACAGGAGAAGAGACCCAGTACTTC.

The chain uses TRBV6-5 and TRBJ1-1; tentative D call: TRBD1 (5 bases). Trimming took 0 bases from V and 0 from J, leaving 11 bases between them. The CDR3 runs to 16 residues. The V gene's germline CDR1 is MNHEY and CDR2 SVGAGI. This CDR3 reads CASSYSAGFLNTEAFF. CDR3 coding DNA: TGTGCCAGCAGTTACTCGGCAGGGTTCTTGAACACTGAAGCTTTCTTT.

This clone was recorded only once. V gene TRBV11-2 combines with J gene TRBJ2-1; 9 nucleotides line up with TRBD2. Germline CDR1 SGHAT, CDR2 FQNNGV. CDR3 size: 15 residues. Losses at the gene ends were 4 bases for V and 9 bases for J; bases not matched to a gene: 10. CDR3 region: CASSSSLAGQFEQFF. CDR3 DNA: TGTGCCAGCAGCTCCTCCCTAGCGGGGCAATTTGAGCAGTTCTTC.

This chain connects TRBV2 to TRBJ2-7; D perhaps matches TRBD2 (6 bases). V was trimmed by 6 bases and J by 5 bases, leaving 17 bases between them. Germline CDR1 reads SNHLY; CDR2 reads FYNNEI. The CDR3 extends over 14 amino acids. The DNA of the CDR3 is TGTGCCAGCAGCGACAGTGGCAGGGAGGACGAGCAGTACTTC. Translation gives CASSDSGREDEQYF. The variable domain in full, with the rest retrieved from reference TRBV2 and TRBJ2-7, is EPEVTQTPSHQVTQMGQEVILRCVPISNHLYFYWYRQILGQKVEFLVSFYNNEISEKSEIFDDQFSVERPDGSNFTLKIRSTKLEDSAMYFCASSDSGREDEQYFGPGTRLTVT.

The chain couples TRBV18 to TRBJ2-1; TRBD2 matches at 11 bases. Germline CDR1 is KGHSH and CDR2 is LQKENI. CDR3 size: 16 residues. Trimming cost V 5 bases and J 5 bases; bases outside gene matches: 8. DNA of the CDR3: TGTGCCAGCTCAGCGGGACTAGCGGCCCTGAACAATGAGCAGTTCTTC. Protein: CASSAGLAALNNEQFF.

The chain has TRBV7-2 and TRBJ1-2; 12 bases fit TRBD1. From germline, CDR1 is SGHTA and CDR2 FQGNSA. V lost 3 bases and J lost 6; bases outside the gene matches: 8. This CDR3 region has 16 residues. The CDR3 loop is CASSFKFGTGGDGYTF. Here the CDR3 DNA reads TGTGCCAGCAGCTTCAAGTTTGGGACAGGGGGCGATGGCTACACCTTC.

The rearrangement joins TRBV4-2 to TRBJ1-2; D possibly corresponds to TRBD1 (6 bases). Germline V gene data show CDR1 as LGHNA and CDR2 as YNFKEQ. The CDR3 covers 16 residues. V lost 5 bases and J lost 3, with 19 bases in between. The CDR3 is CASSLVGGRGDYGYTF. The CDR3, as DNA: TGTGCCAGCAGCTTGGTTGGTGGCAGGGGAGACTATGGCTACACCTTC.

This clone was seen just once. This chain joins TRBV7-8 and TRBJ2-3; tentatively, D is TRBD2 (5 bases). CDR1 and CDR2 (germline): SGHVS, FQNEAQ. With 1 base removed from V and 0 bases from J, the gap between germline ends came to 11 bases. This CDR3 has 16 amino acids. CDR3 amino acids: CASSLGLSTSTDTQYF. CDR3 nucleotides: TGTGCCAGCAGCTTAGGACTATCGACCAGCACAGATACGCAGTATTTT.